This T cell receptor (beta chain) was captured by sequencing in a study of shared clonotypes between healthy human individuals. Across the study: CD8 memory received one plate per donor, CD8 naive two, CD4 memory three and CD4 naive three.

Study processing details: Junction-only immunoSEQ data arrived without quality scores, meaning filtering differed. TCRdb keeps only in-frame clones here, not all; method: immunoSEQ multiplex PCR. V and J calls and clone size are given by that table; D and trimming were obtained from the DNA. The repertoire holds about 2.2 million clones, about 92% seen once, with approximately 1.7% in the top ten. The V end was cut by 7 bases, the J end by 2 bases, with 14 bases between. This CDR3 region has 14 residues. The germline V gene encodes CDR1 LNHDA and CDR2 SQIVND (reference sequence). Overall study results and limits: Naive subsets typically showed greater estimated richness than memory subsets.

CD45RO-negative CD8 cells positively selected for CCR7 made up the naive population, which excluded terminally differentiated effector memory CD45RA+ cells. Turning to this clone: The antigen is unknown.

Input material: naive CD8+ T cells from PBMCs. This receptor was obtained from a man between 18 and 35 years old in good health. Some clones in this sample may be carry-over from other donors' samples. The chain combines TRBV19 with TRBJ1-1, with D possibly being TRBD1 (6 bases). DNA of the CDR3: TGTGCCAGTAACCCTCGCGGGGGCAACACTGAAGCTTTCTTT. Translating gives CASNPRGGNTEAFF.